Listed below are T cell receptor beta chains from one sample, sequenced in a study of early T cells in non-severe SARS-CoV-2 infection. TCRdb reprocessed the 5' RACE reads via MiXCR and lists one record per CDR3 protein. The sample lists some 70,000 distinct CDR3 sequences; 12% were seen once. The specimen sequenced was whole blood. These receptors all come from an adult who was a healthcare worker with PCR-confirmed SARS-CoV-2 infection or an uninfected control (not recorded which). CDR3s include the opening cysteine and the closing phenylalanine or tryptophan. The D gene is left open where the match is weak. Expanded clones are given a class, and other clones once, few, many or no size at all.

>.|.|TRBV10-3|TRBJ2-2
CAISGLNTGELFF
TGTGCCATCAGTGGCTTGAACACCGGGGAGCTGTTTTTT
>many|.|TRBV29-1|TRBJ2-1
CSVDKGGSYNEQFF
TGCAGCGTTGACAAGGGGGGCTCCTACAATGAGCAGTTCTTC
>.|.|TRBV6-5|TRBJ2-2
CASSYGWSPRAGELFF
TGTGCCAGCAGTTACGGGTGGTCGCCCAGGGCCGGGGAGCTGTTTTTT
>many|TRBD2|TRBV10-3|TRBJ2-5
CAISRGLAGGPETQYF
TGTGCCATCAGTCGCGGACTAGCGGGAGGGCCGGAGACCCAGTACTTC
>medium-sized|.|TRBV11-2|TRBJ2-5
CASSWGQETQYF
TGTGCCAGCAGTTGGGGTCAAGAGACCCAGTACTTC
>many|.|TRBV20-1|TRBJ1-4
CSARGGWNEKLFF
TGCAGTGCTAGGGGGGGATGGAACGAAAAACTGTTTTTT
>.|TRBD2|TRBV4-2|TRBJ2-1
CASSQELAGDRGNGQFF
TGTGCCAGCAGCCAAGAACTAGCGGGAGATAGGGGCAATGGGCAGTTCTTC
>many|TRBD1|TRBV9|TRBJ2-3
CASSTGQPADTQYF
TGTGCCAGCAGTACGGGACAGCCCGCAGATACGCAGTATTTT
>.|TRBD2|TRBV2|TRBJ2-5
CASTQTSGSQETQYF
TGTGCCAGCACTCAGACTAGCGGGAGCCAAGAGACCCAGTACTTC
>few|.|TRBV20-1|TRBJ2-1
CSAFGGGSSYNEQFF
TGCAGTGCTTTTGGGGGCGGGAGCTCCTACAATGAGCAGTTCTTC
>.|.|TRBV24-1|TRBJ2-7
CATRQDEQYF
TGTGCCACCAGGCAGGACGAGCAGTACTTC
>few|.|TRBV4-2|TRBJ2-3
CASSQGGQADTQYF
TGTGCCAGCAGCCAAGGGGGGCAGGCTGATACGCAGTATTTT
>few|.|TRBV28|TRBJ1-5
CASSMDSNQPQHF
TGTGCCAGCAGCATGGATAGCAATCAGCCCCAGCATTTT
>many|.|TRBV18|TRBJ2-3
CASSQGGSTDTQYF
TGTGCCAGCTCCCAGGGCGGTAGCACAGATACGCAGTATTTT
>many|.|TRBV20-1|TRBJ1-4
CSASPGGSNEKLFF
TGCAGTGCTAGCCCCGGGGGCTCTAATGAAAAACTGTTTTTT
>.|TRBD1|TRBV7-3|TRBJ2-5
CASRPPGQGKVETQYF
TGTGCCAGCAGACCACCCGGACAGGGAAAGGTGGAGACCCAGTACTTC
>.|TRBD2|TRBV5-1|TRBJ2-1
CASSLESGRAFGEQFF
TGCGCCAGCAGCTTGGAGAGCGGGAGGGCCTTTGGTGAGCAGTTCTTC
>many|TRBD2|TRBV2|TRBJ2-3
CASSPTGGADTQYF
TGTGCCAGCAGTCCCACGGGAGGGGCAGATACGCAGTATTTT
>.|.|TRBV6-2/TRBV6-3|TRBJ1-2
CASWQGRNYGYTF
TGTGCCAGCTGGCAGGGACGAAACTATGGCTACACCTTC
>.|TRBD2|TRBV5-1|TRBJ2-1
CASSPTGTSGNNEQFF
TGCGCCAGCAGTCCGACCGGGACTAGCGGGAACAATGAGCAGTTCTTC
>many|.|TRBV2|TRBJ1-5
CATHRERDQPQHF
TGTGCCACCCACAGGGAACGAGATCAGCCCCAGCATTTT
>.|.|TRBV12-3/TRBV12-4|TRBJ1-5
CASSLSQANQPQHF
TGTGCCAGCAGTTTAAGCCAGGCAAATCAGCCCCAGCATTTT
>many|.|TRBV20-1|TRBJ2-4
CSAQRGSRGNIQYF
TGCAGTGCTCAGAGAGGGTCGAGGGGGAACATTCAGTACTTC
>few|TRBD2|TRBV20-1|TRBJ2-3
CSAVLLAGSVSDTQYF
TGCAGTGCTGTTCTTCTAGCGGGTTCGGTCAGCGATACGCAGTATTTT
>.|.|TRBV20-1|TRBJ1-1
CSAPTRRNTEAFF
TGCAGTGCCCCGACAAGAAGAAACACTGAAGCTTTCTTT
>.|.|TRBV3-1|TRBJ2-7
CASSQTQSYEQYF
TGTGCCAGCAGCCAAACACAATCCTACGAGCAGTACTTC
>few|TRBD2|TRBV6-4|TRBJ2-3
CASSAAGGTDTQYF
TGTGCCAGCAGTGCAGCGGGAGGCACAGATACGCAGTATTTT
>.|.|TRBV29-1|TRBJ1-2
CSVKGGRDGYTF
TGCAGCGTTAAGGGGGGGCGTGATGGCTACACCTTC
>many|.|TRBV11-2|TRBJ1-6
CASSWEASYNSPLHF
TGTGCCAGCAGCTGGGAGGCCTCCTATAATTCACCCCTCCACTTT
>.|.|TRBV27|TRBJ1-4
CASSDIQDATNEKLFF
TGTGCCAGCAGTGATATACAAGATGCAACTAATGAAAAACTGTTTTTT
>many|TRBD1|TRBV2|TRBJ2-2
CASSPQGAPTGELFF
TGTGCCAGCAGCCCCCAGGGGGCACCAACCGGGGAGCTGTTTTTT